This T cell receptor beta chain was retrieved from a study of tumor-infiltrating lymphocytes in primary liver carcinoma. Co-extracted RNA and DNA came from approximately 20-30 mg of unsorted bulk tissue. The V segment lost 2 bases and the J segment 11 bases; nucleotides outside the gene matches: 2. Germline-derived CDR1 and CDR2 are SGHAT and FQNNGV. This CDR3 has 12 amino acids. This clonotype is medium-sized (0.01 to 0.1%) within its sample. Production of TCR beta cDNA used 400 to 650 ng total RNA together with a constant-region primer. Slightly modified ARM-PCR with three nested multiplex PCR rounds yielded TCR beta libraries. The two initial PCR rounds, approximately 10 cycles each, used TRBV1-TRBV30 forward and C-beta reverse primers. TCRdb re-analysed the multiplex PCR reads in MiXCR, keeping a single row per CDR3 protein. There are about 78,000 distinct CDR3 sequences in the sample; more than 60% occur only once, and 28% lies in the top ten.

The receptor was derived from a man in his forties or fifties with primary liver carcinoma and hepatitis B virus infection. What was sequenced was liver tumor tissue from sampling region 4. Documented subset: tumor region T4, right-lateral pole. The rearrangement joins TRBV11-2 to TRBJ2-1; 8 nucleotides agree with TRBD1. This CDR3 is CASSLQGAKQFF. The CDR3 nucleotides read TGTGCCAGCAGCTTACAGGGGGCGAAGCAGTTCTTC.